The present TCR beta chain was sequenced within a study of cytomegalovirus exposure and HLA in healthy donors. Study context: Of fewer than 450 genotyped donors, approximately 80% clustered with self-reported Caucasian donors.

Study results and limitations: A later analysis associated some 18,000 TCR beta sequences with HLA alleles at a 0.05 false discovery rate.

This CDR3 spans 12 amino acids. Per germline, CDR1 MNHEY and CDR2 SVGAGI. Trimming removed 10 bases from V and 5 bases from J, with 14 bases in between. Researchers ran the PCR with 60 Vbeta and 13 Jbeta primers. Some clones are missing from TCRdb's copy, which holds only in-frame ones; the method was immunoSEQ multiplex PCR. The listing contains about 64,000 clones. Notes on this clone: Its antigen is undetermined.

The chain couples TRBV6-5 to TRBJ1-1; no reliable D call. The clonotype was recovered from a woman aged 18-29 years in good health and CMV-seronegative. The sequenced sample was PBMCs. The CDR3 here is CATKPGETEAFF. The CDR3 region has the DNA TGTGCCACCAAACCGGGAGAAACTGAAGCTTTCTTT.